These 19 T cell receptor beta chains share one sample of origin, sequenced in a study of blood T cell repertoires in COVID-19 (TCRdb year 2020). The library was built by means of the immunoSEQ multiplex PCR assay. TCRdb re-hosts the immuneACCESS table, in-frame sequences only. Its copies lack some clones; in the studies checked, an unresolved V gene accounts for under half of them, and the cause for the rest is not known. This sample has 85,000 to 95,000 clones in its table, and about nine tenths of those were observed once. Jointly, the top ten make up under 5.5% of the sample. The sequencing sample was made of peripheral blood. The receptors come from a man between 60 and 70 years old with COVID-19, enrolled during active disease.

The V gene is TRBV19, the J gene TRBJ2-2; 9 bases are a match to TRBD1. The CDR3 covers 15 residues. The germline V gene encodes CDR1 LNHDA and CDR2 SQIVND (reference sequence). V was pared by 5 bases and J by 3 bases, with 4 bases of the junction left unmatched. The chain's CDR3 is CASSLRTGDTGELFF. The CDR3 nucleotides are TGTGCCAGTAGTCTTCGGACAGGGGACACCGGGGAGCTGTTTTTT.

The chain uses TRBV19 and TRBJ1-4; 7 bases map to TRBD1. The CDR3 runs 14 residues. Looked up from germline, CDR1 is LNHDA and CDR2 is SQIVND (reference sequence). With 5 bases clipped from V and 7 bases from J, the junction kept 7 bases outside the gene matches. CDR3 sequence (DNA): TGTGCCAGTAGTCTTCCGGGACAGACTGAAAAACTGTTTTTT. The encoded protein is CASSLPGQTEKLFF.

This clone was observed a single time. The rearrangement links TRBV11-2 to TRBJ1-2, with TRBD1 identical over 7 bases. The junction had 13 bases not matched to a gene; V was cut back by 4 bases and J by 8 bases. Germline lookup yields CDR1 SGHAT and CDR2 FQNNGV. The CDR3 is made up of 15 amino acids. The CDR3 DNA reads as TGTGCCAGCAGCTCCATCCGGGGACAGCTGAGCGGCTACACCTTC. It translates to CASSSIRGQLSGYTF.

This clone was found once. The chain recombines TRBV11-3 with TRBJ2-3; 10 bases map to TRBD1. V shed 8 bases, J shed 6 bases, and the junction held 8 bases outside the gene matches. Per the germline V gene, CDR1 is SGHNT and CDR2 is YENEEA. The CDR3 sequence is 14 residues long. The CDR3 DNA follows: TGTGCCAGCGGTTCCGGGACAGGGGCCGATACGCAGTATTTT. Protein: CASGSGTGADTQYF.

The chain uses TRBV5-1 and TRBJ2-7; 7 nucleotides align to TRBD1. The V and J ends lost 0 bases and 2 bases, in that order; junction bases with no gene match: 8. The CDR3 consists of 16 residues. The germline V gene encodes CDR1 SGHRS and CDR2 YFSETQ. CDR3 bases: TGCGCCAGCAGCTTGGATGGACAGGACCGAGCCTACGAGCAGTACTTC. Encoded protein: CASSLDGQDRAYEQYF.

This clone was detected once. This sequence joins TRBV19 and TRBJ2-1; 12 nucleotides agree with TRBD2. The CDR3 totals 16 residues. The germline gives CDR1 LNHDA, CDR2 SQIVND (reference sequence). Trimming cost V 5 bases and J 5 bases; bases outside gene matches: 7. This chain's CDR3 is CASSSQLAGGNNEQFF. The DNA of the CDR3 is TGTGCCAGTAGTTCTCAACTAGCGGGAGGTAACAATGAGCAGTTCTTC. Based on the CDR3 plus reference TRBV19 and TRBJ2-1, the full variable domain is DGGITQSPKYLFRKEGQNVTLSCEQNLNHDAMYWYRQDPGQGLRLIYYSQIVNDFQKGDIAEGYSVSREKKESFPLTVTSAQKNPTAFYLCASSSQLAGGNNEQFFGPGTRLTVL.

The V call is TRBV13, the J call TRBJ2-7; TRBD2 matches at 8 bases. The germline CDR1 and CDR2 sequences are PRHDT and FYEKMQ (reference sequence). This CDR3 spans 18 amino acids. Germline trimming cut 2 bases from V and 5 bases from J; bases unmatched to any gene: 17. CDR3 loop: CASSLITSGASPTNEQYF. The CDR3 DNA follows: TGTGCCAGCAGCTTAATTACTAGCGGAGCATCCCCAACTAACGAGCAGTACTTC.

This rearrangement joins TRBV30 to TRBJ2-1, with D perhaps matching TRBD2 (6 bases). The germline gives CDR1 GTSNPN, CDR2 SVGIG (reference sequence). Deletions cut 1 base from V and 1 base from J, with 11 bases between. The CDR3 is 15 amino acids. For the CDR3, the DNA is TGTGCCTGGAGTGCCTTAGCGGTTTCCTACAATGAGCAGTTCTTC. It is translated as CAWSALAVSYNEQFF.

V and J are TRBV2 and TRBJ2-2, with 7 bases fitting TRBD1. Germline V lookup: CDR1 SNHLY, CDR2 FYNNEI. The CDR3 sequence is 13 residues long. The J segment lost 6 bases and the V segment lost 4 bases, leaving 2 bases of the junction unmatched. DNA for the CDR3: TGTGCCAGCAGTGGACAGGGCGCCGGGGAGCTGTTTTTT. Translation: CASSGQGAGELFF.

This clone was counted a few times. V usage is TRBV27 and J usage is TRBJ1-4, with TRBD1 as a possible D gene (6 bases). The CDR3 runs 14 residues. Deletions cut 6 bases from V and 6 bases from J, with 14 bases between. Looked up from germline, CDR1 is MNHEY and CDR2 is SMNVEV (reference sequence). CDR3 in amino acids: CASSGTQVHEKLFF. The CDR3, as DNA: TGTGCCAGCAGCGGGACACAGGTCCATGAAAAACTGTTTTTT.

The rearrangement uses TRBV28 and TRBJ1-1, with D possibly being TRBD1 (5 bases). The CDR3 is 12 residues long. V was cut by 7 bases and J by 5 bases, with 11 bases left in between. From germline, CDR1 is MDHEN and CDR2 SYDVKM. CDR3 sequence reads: CASTWGETEAFF. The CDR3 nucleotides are TGTGCCAGCACCTGGGGGGAGACTGAAGCTTTCTTT.

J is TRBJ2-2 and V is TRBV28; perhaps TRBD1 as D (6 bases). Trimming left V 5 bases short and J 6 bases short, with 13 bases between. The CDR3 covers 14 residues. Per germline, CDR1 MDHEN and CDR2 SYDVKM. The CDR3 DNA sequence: TGTGCCAGCAGTCACCTCAACAGGGCCGGGGAGCTGTTTTTT. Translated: CASSHLNRAGELFF. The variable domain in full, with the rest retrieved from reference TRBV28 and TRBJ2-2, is DVKVTQSSRYLVKRTGEKVFLECVQDMDHENMFWYRQDPGLGLRLIYFSYDVKMKEKGDIPEGYSVSREKKERFSLILESASTNQTSMYLCASSHLNRAGELFFGEGSRLTVL.

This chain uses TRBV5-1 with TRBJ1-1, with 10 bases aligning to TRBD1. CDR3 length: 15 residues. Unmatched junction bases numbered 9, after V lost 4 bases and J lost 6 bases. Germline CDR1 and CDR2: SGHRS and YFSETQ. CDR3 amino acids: CASSLRDRGLPEAFF. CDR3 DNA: TGCGCCAGCAGCCTCCGGGACAGGGGATTGCCTGAAGCTTTCTTT.

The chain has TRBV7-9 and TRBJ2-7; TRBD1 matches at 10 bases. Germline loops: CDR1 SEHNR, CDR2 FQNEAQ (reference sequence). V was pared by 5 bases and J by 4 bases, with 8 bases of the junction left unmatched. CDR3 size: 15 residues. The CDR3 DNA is TGTGCCAGCAGCCCCCGGGACAGGGGTAATTACGAGCAGTACTTC. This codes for CASSPRDRGNYEQYF.

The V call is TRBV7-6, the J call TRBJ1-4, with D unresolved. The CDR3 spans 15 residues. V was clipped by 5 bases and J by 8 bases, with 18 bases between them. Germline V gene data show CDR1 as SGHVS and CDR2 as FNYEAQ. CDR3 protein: CASSQDYGSEEKLFF. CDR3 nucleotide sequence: TGTGCCAGCAGCCAGGATTATGGCAGTGAAGAAAAACTGTTTTTT.

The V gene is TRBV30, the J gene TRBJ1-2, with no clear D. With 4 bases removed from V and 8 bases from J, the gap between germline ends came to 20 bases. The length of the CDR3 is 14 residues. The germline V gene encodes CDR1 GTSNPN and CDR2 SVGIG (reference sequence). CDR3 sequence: CAWTSPPRLRGYTF. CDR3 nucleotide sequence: TGTGCCTGGACCTCCCCCCCCAGACTAAGAGGCTACACCTTC. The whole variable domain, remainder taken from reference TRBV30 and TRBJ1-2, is SQTIHQWPATLVQPVGSPLSLECTVEGTSNPNLYWYRQAAGRGLQLLFYSVGIGQISSEVPQNLSASRPQDRQFILSSKKLLLSDSGFYLCAWTSPPRLRGYTFGSGTRLTVV.

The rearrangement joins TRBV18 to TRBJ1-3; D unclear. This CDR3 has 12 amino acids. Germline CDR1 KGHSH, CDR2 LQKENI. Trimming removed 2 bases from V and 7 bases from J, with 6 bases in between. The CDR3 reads CASSPNSNTIYF. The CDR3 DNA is TGTGCCAGCTCACCAAACTCTAACACCATATATTTT.

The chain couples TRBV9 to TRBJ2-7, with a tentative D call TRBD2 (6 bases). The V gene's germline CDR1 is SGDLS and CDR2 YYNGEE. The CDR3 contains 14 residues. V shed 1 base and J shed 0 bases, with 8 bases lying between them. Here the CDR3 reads CASSVSGRSYEQYF. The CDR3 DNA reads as TGTGCCAGCAGCGTAAGCGGGCGCTCCTACGAGCAGTACTTC.

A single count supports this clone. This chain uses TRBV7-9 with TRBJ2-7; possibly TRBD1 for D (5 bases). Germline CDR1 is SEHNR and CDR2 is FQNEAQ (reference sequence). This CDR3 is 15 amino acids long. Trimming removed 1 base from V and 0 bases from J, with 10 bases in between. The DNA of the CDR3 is TGTGCCAGCAGCTTAGATCAGGGTTTCTCCTACGAGCAGTACTTC. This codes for CASSLDQGFSYEQYF. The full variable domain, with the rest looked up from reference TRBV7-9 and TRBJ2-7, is DTGVSQNPRHKITKRGQNVTFRCDPISEHNRLYWYRQTLGQGPEFLTYFQNEAQLEKSRLLSDRFSAERPKGSFSTLEIQRTEQGDSAMYLCASSLDQGFSYEQYFGPGTRLTVT.